The source of this TCR beta chain is a study of Ad26.COV2.S vaccination and SARS-CoV-2 variants. Study results and limitations: Similar non-spike TCR breadth was seen in vaccine and placebo recipients. Vaccine recipients showed a spike-specific TCR breadth that was higher than in placebo recipients. Possibly, TCR breadth and depth analyses underestimated total T cell responses.

The treatment here: about 20 received Ad26.COV2.S at low or high dose, single or two shots; 5 received placebo; per-sample allocation not given. Sampling took place 63 days after the first vaccine or placebo injection. Germline assignment: CDR1 LNHNV and CDR2 YYDKDF (reference sequence). CDR3 length: 15 residues. V lost 8 bases and J lost 0, with 17 bases in between. With respect to this clone: The antigen is not known.

Data came from immunoSEQ multiplex PCR; TCRdb stores just in-frame clones and leaves some out. Among about 320,000 clones listed, about 82% were seen once. V and J are TRBV15 and TRBJ2-7; D tentatively fits TRBD1 or TRBD2 (5 bases each). The TCR originated in a person aged 18-65 years who received the Ad26.COV2.S COVID-19 vaccine or a placebo. Sequenced material: peripheral blood, taken in a trial of Ad26.COV2.S vaccine versus placebo. Here the CDR3 DNA reads TGTGCCACCCGCCAGGGACCTAACCTCTCCTACGAGCAGTACTTC. Translation gives CATRQGPNLSYEQYF.